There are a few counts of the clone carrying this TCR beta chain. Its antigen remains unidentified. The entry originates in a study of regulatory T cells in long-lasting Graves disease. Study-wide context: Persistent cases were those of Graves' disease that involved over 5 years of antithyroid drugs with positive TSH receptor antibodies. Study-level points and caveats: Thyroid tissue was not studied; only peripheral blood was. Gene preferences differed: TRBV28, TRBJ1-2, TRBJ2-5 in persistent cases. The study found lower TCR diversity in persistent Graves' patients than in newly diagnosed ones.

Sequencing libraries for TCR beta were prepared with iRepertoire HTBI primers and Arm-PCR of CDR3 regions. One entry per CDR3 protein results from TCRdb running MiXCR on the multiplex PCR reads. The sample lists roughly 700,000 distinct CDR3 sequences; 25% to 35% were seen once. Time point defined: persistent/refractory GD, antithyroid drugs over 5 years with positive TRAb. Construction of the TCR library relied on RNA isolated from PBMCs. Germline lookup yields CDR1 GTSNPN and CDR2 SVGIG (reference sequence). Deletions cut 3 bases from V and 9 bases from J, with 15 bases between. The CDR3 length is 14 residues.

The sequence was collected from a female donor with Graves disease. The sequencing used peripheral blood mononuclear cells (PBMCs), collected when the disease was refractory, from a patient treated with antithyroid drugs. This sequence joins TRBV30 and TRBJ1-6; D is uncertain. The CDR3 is CAWRLGTGSSPLHF. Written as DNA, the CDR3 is TGTGCCTGGAGACTAGGAACCGGGAGTTCACCCCTCCACTTT.